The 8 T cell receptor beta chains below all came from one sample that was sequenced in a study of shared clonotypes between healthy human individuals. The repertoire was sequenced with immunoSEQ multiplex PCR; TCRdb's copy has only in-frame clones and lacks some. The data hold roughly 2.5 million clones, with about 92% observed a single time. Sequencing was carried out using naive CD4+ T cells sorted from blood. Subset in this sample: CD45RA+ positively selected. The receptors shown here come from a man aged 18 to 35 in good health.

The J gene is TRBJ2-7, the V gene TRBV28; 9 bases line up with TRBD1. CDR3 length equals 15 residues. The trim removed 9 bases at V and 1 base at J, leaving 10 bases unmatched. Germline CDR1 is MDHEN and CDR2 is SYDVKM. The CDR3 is CASKLTGGISYEQYF. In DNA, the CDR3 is TGTGCCAGTAAGCTGACAGGGGGTATATCCTACGAGCAGTACTTC.

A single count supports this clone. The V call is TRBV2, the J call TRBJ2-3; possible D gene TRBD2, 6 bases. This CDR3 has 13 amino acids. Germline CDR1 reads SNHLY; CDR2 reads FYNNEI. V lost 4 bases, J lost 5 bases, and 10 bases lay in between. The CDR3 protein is CASSVGAGDTQYF. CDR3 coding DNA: TGTGCCAGCAGTGTGGGAGCGGGAGATACGCAGTATTTT.

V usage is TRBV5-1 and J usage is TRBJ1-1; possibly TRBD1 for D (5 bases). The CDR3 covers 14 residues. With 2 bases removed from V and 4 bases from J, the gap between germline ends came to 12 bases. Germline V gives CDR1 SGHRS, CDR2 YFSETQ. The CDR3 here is CASSLQDLGTEAFF. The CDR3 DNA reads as TGCGCCAGCAGCTTACAGGATCTGGGCACTGAAGCTTTCTTT.

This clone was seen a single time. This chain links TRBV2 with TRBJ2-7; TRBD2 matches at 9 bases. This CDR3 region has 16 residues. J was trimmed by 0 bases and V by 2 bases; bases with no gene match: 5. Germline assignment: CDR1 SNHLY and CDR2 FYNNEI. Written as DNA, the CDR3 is TGTGCCAGCAGTGAAAGAGGCGGGGGGGTCTCCTACGAGCAGTACTTC. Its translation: CASSERGGGVSYEQYF.

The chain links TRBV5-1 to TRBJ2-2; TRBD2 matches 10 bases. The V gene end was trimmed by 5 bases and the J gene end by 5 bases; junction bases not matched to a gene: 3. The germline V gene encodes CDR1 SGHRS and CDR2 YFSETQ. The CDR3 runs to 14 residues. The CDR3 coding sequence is TGCGCCAGCAGTCTAGCGGGAGAAACCGGGGAGCTGTTTTTT. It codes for CASSLAGETGELFF.

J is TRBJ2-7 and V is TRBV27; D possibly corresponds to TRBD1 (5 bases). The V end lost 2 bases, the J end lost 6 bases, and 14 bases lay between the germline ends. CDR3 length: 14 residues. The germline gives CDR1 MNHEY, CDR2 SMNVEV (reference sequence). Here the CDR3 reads CASSLPPGQGEQYF. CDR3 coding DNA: TGTGCCAGCAGTTTACCCCCCGGGCAGGGCGAGCAGTACTTC.

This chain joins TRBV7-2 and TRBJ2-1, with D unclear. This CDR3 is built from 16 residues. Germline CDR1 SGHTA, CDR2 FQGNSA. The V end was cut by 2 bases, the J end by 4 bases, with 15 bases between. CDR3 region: CASSLYEASGYNEQFF. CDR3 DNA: TGTGCCAGCAGCTTATATGAGGCTAGTGGGTACAATGAGCAGTTCTTC.

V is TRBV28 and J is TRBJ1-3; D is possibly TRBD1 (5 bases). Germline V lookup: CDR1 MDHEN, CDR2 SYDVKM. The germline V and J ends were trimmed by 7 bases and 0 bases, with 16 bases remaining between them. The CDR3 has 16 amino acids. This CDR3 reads CASTRGGPVSGNTIYF. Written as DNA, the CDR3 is TGTGCCAGCACTAGGGGCGGACCCGTCTCTGGAAACACCATATATTTT. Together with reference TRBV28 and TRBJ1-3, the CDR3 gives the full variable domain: DVKVTQSSRYLVKRTGEKVFLECVQDMDHENMFWYRQDPGLGLRLIYFSYDVKMKEKGDIPEGYSVSREKKERFSLILESASTNQTSMYLCASTRGGPVSGNTIYFGEGSWLTVV.